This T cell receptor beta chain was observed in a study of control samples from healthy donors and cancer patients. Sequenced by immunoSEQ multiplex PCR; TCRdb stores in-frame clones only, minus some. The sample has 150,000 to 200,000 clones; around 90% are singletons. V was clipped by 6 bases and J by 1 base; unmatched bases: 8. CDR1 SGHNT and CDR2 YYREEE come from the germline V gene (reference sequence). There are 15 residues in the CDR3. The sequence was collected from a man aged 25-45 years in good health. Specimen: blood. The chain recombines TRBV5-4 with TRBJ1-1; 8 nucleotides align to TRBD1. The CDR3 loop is CASIRTQGENTEAFF. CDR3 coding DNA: TGTGCCAGCATAAGAACACAGGGGGAGAACACTGAAGCTTTCTTT.